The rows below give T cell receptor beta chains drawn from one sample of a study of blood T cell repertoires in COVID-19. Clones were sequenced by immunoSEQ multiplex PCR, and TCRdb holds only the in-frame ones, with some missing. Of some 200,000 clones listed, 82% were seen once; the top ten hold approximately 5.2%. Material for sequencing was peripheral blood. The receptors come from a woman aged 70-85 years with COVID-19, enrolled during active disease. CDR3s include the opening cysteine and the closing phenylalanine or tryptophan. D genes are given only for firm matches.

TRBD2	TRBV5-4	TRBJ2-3	TGTGCCAGCAGCTTGAAACTAGCGGGAGGTTCCACAGATACGCAGTATTTT	CASSLKLAGGSTDTQYF
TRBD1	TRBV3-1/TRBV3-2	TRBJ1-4	TGTGCCAGCAGCCCCTCCGGGACAGGGGGTGAAAAACTGTTTTTT	CASSPSGTGGEKLFF
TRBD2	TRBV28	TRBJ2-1	TGTGCCACCAGACTAGCCCTACAGAATGAGCAGTTCTTC	CATRLALQNEQFF
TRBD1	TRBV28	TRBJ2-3	TGTGCCAGCAGCCCACCCTCCGCCCGACAGGGGGAACCGTATTTT	CASSPPSARQGEPYF
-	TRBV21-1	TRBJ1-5	TGTGCCGGGACAGGGCGCCGTGACAATCAGCCCCAGCATTTT	CAGTGRRDNQPQHF
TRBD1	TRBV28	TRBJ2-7	TGTGCCAGCAGTTTTAACGCCGGGACAGGCTCTGGCGAGCAGTACTTC	CASSFNAGTGSGEQYF
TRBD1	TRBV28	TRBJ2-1	TGTGCCAGCAGGACCGGGACAGGGGCGTCGTATGAGCAGTTCTTC	CASRTGTGASYEQFF
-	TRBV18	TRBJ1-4	TGTGCCAGCTCGTCCGGACTTAATGAAAAACTGTTTTTT	CASSSGLNEKLFF
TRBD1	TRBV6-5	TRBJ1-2	TGTGCCAGCAGTTACGCGGACAGGGGTCTGCGTGGCTACACCTTC	CASSYADRGLRGYTF
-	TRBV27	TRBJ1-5	TGTGCCAGCAGTTCCCACCGGGGATATAGCAATCAGCCCCAGCATTTT	CASSSHRGYSNQPQHF
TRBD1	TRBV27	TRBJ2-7	TGTGCCAGCAGTTTCGCGACAGGGGAATCCTACGAGCAGTACTTC	CASSFATGESYEQYF
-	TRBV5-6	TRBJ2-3	TGTGCCAGCAGACAAGACAGAGCAGCAGATACGCAGTATTTT	CASRQDRAADTQYF
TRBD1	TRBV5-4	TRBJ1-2	TGTGCCAGCAGCATACAGGGGAAGGATGGCTACACCTTC	CASSIQGKDGYTF
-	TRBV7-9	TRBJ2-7	TGTGCCAGCAGCCCCCTGGGGGACTCGACCTACGAGCAGTACTTC	CASSPLGDSTYEQYF
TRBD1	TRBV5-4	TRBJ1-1	TGTGCCAGCAGCCTGGACAGGTGGGCCACTGAAGCTTTCTTT	CASSLDRWATEAFF
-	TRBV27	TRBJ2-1	TGTGCCAGCAGTCTATATCAAAGGAGTGAGCAGTTCTTC	CASSLYQRSEQFF